This entry is about one TCR beta chain. Its antigen is still unknown. The data were taken from a study of radiation and T cells in renal cell carcinoma. Profiled with immunoSEQ multiplex PCR; TCRdb holds only in-frame clones, not every one. The table shows about 130,000 clones, with about 88% occurring only once. As for time point: baseline pretreatment blood. Treatment in this sample: 15 Gy SBRT to primary tumor, nephrectomy 4 weeks later. After SBRT, blood was collected at 2 and 4 weeks, plus baseline. The patient's renal cell carcinoma had clear cell pathology. General study findings and limits: Top tumor clonotypes rose in blood 2 weeks post-radiation, then contracted. Baseline intratumoral clonotype presence is unknown without pretreatment biopsies.

The CDR3 has 16 amino acids. The ends lost 2 bases at V and 1 base at J; junction bases unmatched: 3. Germline assignment: CDR1 SEHNR and CDR2 FQNEAQ (reference sequence). The sequencing used blood, collected from a patient whose treatment included radiotherapy and nephrectomy. This chain links TRBV7-9 with TRBJ2-2, with 8 bases matching TRBD2. This sequence was found in a woman aged 50 to 60 with renal cell carcinoma. CDR3 nucleotide sequence: TGTGCCAGCAGCTTAACAGCGGGGGTGAACACCGGGGAGCTGTTTTTT. As protein: CASSLTAGVNTGELFF.